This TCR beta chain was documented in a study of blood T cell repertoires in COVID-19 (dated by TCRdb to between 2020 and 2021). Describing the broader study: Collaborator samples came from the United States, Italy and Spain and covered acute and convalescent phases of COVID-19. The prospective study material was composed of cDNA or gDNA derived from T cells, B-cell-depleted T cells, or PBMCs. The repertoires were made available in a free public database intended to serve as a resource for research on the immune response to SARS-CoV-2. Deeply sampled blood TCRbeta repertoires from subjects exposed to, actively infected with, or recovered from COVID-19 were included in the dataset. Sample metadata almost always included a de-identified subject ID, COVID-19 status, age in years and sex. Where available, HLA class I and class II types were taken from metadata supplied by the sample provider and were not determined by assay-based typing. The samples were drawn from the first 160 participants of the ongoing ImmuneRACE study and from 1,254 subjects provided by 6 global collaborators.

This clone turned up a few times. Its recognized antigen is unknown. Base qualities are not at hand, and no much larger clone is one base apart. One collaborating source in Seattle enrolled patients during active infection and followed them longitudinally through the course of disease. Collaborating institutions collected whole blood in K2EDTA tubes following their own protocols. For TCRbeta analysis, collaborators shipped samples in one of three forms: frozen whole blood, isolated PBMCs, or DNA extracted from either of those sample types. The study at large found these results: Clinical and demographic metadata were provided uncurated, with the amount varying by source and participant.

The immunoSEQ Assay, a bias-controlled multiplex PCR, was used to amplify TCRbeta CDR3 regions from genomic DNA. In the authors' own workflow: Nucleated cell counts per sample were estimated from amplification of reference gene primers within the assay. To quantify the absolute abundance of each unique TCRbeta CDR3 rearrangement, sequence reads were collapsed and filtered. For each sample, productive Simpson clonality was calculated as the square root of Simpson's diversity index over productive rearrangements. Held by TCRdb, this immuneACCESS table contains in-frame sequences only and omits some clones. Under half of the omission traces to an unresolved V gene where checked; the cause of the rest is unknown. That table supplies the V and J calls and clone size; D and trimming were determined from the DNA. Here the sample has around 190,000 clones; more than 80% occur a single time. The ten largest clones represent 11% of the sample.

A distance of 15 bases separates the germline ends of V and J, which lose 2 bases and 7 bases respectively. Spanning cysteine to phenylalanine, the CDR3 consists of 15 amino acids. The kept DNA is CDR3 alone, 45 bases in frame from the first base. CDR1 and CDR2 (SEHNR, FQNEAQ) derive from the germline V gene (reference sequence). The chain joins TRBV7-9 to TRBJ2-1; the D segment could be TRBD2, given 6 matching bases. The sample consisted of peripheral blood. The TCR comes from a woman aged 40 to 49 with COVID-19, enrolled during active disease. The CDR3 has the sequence CASSLTGGKGNEQFF. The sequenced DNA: TGTGCCAGCAGCTTAACGGGCGGGAAGGGAAATGAGCAGTTCTTC.